This T cell receptor beta chain was documented in a study of T cell responses to AZD1222 COVID-19 vaccine. Looking at the study overall: Investigators merged groups given second doses at roughly 4 or roughly 12 weeks.

Germline CDR1 reads SGHNT; CDR2 reads YENEEA. Unmatched junction bases numbered 9, after V lost 5 bases and J lost 4 bases. This CDR3 spans 15 amino acids. Study observations and caveats: Mostly white British, mostly female donors; authors suggested clonal diversity may be underestimated. Spike-specific TCRs gained breadth and depth after people received two AZD1222 doses.

Profiling relied on immunoSEQ multiplex PCR, and the TCRdb table lists in-frame clones only, not all of them. The table lists more than 150,000 clones, 85% to 90% of them singletons. Of note for this clone: Its antigen is currently unknown.

This clonotype was sampled from an adult in good health. Sequences were derived from peripheral blood, sampled on day 0 of AZD1222 vaccination. The chain recombines TRBV11-3 with TRBJ2-5, with 8 bases identical to TRBD2. CDR3 loop: CASSRSPGGGETQYF. The CDR3 coding sequence is TGTGCCAGCAGCCGTTCACCCGGGGGGGGAGAGACCCAGTACTTC.